The 18 T cell receptor beta chains below all came from one sample that was sequenced in a study of beta chain features in type 1 diabetes. These receptors' targets are unknown. Expressed TCRB transcripts were sequenced because the entire RNA isolate underwent reverse transcription. Repertoires were generated with immunoSEQ multiplex PCR, while TCRdb's copy carries only in-frame clones and drops some. The sample records about 130,000 clones, around 9% being singletons. Study outcomes and limitations: A moderate, significant TCRB CDR3 shortening appeared in type 1 diabetes across four CD4+ subsets.

The sample was central memory CD4+ T cells from blood. All receptors derive from a man aged 30 to 45 with type 1 diabetes.

This clone was found a few times. This rearrangement joins TRBV28 to TRBJ2-3; TRBD2 might be the D (6 bases). The CDR3 has 16 residues. Germline CDR1 MDHEN, CDR2 SYDVKM. The V and J ends lost 6 bases and 2 bases respectively, with 18 bases between them. The CDR3 region has the DNA TGTGCCAGCAGCCCAGACAGCCGGGACTCCACAGATACGCAGTATTTT. Its protein is CASSPDSRDSTDTQYF.

The CDR3 reads CASSLVFRGGNSPLHF. CDR3 nucleotides: TGTGCCAGCAGCTTGGTTTTCCGGGGTGGGAATTCACCCCTCCACTTT. The chain recombines TRBV5-4 with TRBJ1-6; D gene uncertain. This CDR3 comprises 16 residues. The germline V gene encodes CDR1 SGHNT and CDR2 YYREEE (reference sequence). Trimming took off 0 bases at V and 7 bases at J, with 14 bases between the two ends.

This clone was found a few times. This chain uses TRBV29-1 with TRBJ2-3; D is undetermined. Trimming pared 4 bases from V and 6 bases from J, leaving 8 bases between. This CDR3 contains 11 residues. Germline-derived CDR1 and CDR2 are SQVTM and ANQGSEA. Here the CDR3 reads CSVGKADTQYF. CDR3 bases: TGCAGCGTTGGAAAAGCGGATACGCAGTATTTT.

Ten or more counts support this clone. The chain has TRBV30 and TRBJ2-3, with D maybe TRBD1 (5 bases). Germline V gene sequence: CDR1 GTSNPN, CDR2 SVGIG (reference sequence). The CDR3 contains 14 residues. Trimming shortened V by 4 bases and J by 1 base, and 12 bases separated the two germline ends. CDR3 region: CAWIGAQGTDTQYF. DNA of the CDR3: TGTGCCTGGATAGGAGCACAGGGCACAGATACGCAGTATTTT.

This clone was detected a few times. For the CDR3, the DNA is TGTGCCAGCAGCTTGATCCCGGGTCCGTTGGAAAAACTGTTTTTT. Translating gives CASSLIPGPLEKLFF. The V call is TRBV7-2, the J call TRBJ1-4; D is ambiguous. The CDR3 has 15 residues. Germline loops: CDR1 SGHTA, CDR2 FQGNSA. V was shortened by 3 bases and J by 8 bases, with 16 bases between the two germline ends. Combining the CDR3 with reference TRBV7-2 and TRBJ1-4 gives the whole variable domain GAGVSQSPSNKVTEKGKDVELRCDPISGHTALYWYRQSLGQGLEFLIYFQGNSAPDKSGLPSDRFSAERTGGSVSTLTIQRTQQEDSAVYLCASSLIPGPLEKLFFGSGTQLSVL.

The chain uses TRBV4-1 and TRBJ1-2, with 7 bases that match TRBD1. The J segment lost 3 bases and the V segment lost 1 base, leaving 11 bases of the junction unmatched. Looked up from germline, CDR1 is MGHRA and CDR2 is YSYEKL. The CDR3 extends over 17 amino acids. In DNA, the CDR3 is TGCGCCAGCAGCCAAGCGGCAGGGGGATCGTTTGACTATGGCTACACCTTC. This translates into CASSQAAGGSFDYGYTF.

J is TRBJ2-1 and V is TRBV5-1, with TRBD1 identical over 7 bases. This CDR3 region has 15 residues. CDR1 is SGHRS and CDR2 is YFSETQ in the germline V gene. V trimming: 1 base; J trimming: 4 bases; junction bases outside the gene matches: 5. The CDR3 loop reads CASSLTGDRYNEQFF. The CDR3 nucleotides read TGCGCCAGCAGCTTGACAGGGGATAGATACAATGAGCAGTTCTTC. Full variable domain (rest looked up from reference TRBV5-1 and TRBJ2-1): KAGVTQTPRYLIKTRGQQVTLSCSPISGHRSVSWYQQTPGQGLQFLFEYFSETQRNKGNFPGRFSGRQFSNSRSEMNVSTLELGDSALYLCASSLTGDRYNEQFFGPGTRLTVL.

This chain connects TRBV5-4 to TRBJ2-5; a possible D gene is TRBD1 (6 bases). The CDR3 length is 12 residues. The V and J ends lost 5 bases and 5 bases respectively, with 10 bases between them. Per germline, CDR1 SGHNT and CDR2 YYREEE (reference sequence). The CDR3 sequence: CASRGTRETQYF. The CDR3 coding sequence is TGTGCCAGCAGAGGGACAAGGGAGACCCAGTACTTC.

The V and J genes are TRBV18 and TRBJ1-1; possibly TRBD1 for D (5 bases). The CDR3 is 13 amino acids. The V gene's germline CDR1 is KGHSH and CDR2 LQKENI. The V and J ends lost 9 bases and 0 bases respectively, with 11 bases between them. Here the CDR3 reads CASLGALNTEAFF. The CDR3, as DNA: TGTGCCAGTTTAGGGGCGCTGAACACTGAAGCTTTCTTT.

This clone was seen only a few times. The rearrangement uses TRBV30 and TRBJ2-7, with D possibly being TRBD2 (5 bases). The CDR3 loop spans 14 amino acids. V lost 4 bases to trimming and J lost 2 bases, with 15 bases between them. Germline V gene data show CDR1 as GTSNPN and CDR2 as SVGIG (reference sequence). CDR3 amino acids: CAWKQFRDTYEQYF. The CDR3 region has the DNA TGTGCCTGGAAACAATTCCGGGATACCTACGAGCAGTACTTC. Using reference TRBV30 and TRBJ2-7 for the parts outside the CDR3, the full variable domain is SQTIHQWPATLVQPVGSPLSLECTVEGTSNPNLYWYRQAAGRGLQLLFYSVGIGQISSEVPQNLSASRPQDRQFILSSKKLLLSDSGFYLCAWKQFRDTYEQYFGPGTRLTVT.

This clone was seen more than once but under ten times. The chain employs TRBV5-1 and TRBJ2-5, with 9 bases identical to TRBD1. V shed 2 bases and J 7 bases; nucleotides not matched to a gene: 12. CDR3 length equals 16 residues. Germline CDR1 and CDR2: SGHRS and YFSETQ. CDR3 sequence reads: CASSFAGTGSSRTQYF. CDR3 DNA sequence: TGCGCCAGCAGCTTCGCCGGGACAGGGAGTTCGAGGACCCAGTACTTC.

This CDR3 reads CASSLVLAGTDTQYF. The CDR3 DNA reads as TGTGCCAGCAGCTTGGTGCTAGCAGGTACAGATACGCAGTATTTT. V and J are TRBV5-8 and TRBJ2-3, with D perhaps matching TRBD2 (5 bases). Trimming left V 0 bases short and J 3 bases short, with 11 bases between. Germline CDR1 SGHTS, CDR2 YDEGEE. The CDR3 length is 15 residues.

This chain links TRBV9 with TRBJ1-4, with D hard to call. V lost 0 bases, J lost 2 bases, and 8 bases lay in between. The CDR3 is 15 amino acids. The germline V gene encodes CDR1 SGDLS and CDR2 YYNGEE. CDR3 sequence: CASSVDMRTNEKLFF. The CDR3 nucleotides read TGTGCCAGCAGCGTAGATATGCGCACTAATGAAAAACTGTTTTTT.

The V gene is TRBV6-5, the J gene TRBJ2-1; TRBD1 might be the D (6 bases). The CDR3 spans 12 residues. Germline assignment: CDR1 MNHEY and CDR2 SVGAGI. Trimming pared 7 bases from V and 10 bases from J, leaving 14 bases between. CDR3 amino acids: CASMNRESEQFF. CDR3 DNA: TGTGCCAGCATGAACAGGGAAAGCGAGCAGTTCTTC.

Only a few counts were recorded for this clone. The gene calls are TRBV28 and TRBJ2-7, with D maybe TRBD1 (6 bases). The CDR3 covers 14 residues. Germline V gene data show CDR1 as MDHEN and CDR2 as SYDVKM. Trimming stripped 5 bases from V and 9 bases from J, with 20 bases between. Written as DNA, the CDR3 is TGTGCCAGCAGTGTAACCGGGACACTGTTTCTGCAGTACTTC. As protein: CASSVTGTLFLQYF.

The J gene is TRBJ2-3, the V gene TRBV7-8; D unclear. The V gene lost 1 base and the J gene lost 6 bases, with 11 bases spanning the gap. Germline values: CDR1 SGHVS, CDR2 FQNEAQ. The CDR3 has 14 residues. The CDR3 protein is CASSLVNPGDTQYF. Written as DNA, the CDR3 is TGTGCCAGCAGCTTAGTTAACCCCGGGGATACGCAGTATTTT.

This sequence joins TRBV11-2 and TRBJ2-3; D unclear. CDR3 length equals 13 residues. Deletions cut 3 bases from V and 5 bases from J, with 9 bases between. Germline-derived CDR1 and CDR2 are SGHAT and FQNNGV. The CDR3 DNA is TGTGCCAGCAGCTTTCAAACCGGAGATACGCAGTATTTT. Translation: CASSFQTGDTQYF.

This clone came up a few times. This chain uses TRBV11-2 with TRBJ2-1; no clear D gene. This CDR3 contains 16 residues. The V gene lost 5 bases and the J gene lost 1 base, with 15 bases spanning the gap. The germline CDR1 and CDR2 sequences are SGHAT and FQNNGV. CDR3 sequence (DNA): TGTGCCAGCAGCCAAGGCCCCAGCGTTTCCTACAATGAGCAGTTCTTC. It codes for CASSQGPSVSYNEQFF.